This T cell receptor (beta chain) was captured in a study of long-term antiretroviral therapy in people with HIV. About the research overall: The oldest samples precede the 2015 immediate-ART recommendation by about a decade. Findings of the study overall: Versus controls, repertoires in people with HIV had narrower CDR3 length ranges. Clonal populations expanded prior to ART predominated within the repertoire at all time points.

CDR3 length: 11 amino acids. Germline values: CDR1 DFQATT, CDR2 SNEGSKA (reference sequence). Deletions cut 6 bases from V and 10 bases from J, with 16 bases between. Sequencing relied on immunoSEQ assay v3.0, run at survey level. Assay used: immunoSEQ multiplex PCR; TCRdb lists only in-frame clones, some missing. The sample lists 20,000 to 25,000 clones; more than 65% were seen once. With respect to this clone: Its antigen remains unknown.

This TCR was recovered from a man aged 45 to 65 with HIV. The chain links TRBV20-1 to TRBJ2-7; maybe TRBD2 (6 bases). The sequences come from unsorted PBMCs, collected 0.3 years after starting antiretroviral therapy. The CDR3 DNA sequence: TGCAGTGCCCCACTTGGGGGGTCTCAGTACTTC. Translation gives CSAPLGGSQYF.